Listed here are 20 T cell receptor beta chains from one sample, sequenced in a study of patients and donors after allogeneic stem cell transplantation. TCRdb used MiXCR to reprocess the RT-PCR reads, holding one entry per CDR3 protein. The profile shows some 60,000 distinct CDR3 sequences, about an eighth of them singletons. Sequences were obtained from blood, either unsorted or a sorted T cell fraction (not recorded which). These receptors were collected from a human donor who was either an allogeneic HSCT recipient or a stem cell or donor lymphocyte infusion donor (not recorded which). It is not recorded whose cells these are; they may come from a transplant donor.

At least ten counts were recorded for this clonotype. Here the CDR3 reads CASSYGGNQPQHF. As DNA, the CDR3 is TGTGCCAGCAGTTACGGCGGCAATCAGCCCCAGCATTTT. This chain uses TRBV6-6 with TRBJ1-5, with no clear D. The CDR3 has 13 amino acids. Trimming stripped 2 bases from V and 2 bases from J, with 4 bases between. CDR1 is MNHNY and CDR2 is SVGAGI in the germline V gene (reference sequence).

V is TRBV3-1 and J is TRBJ2-3; D ambiguous. V was pared by 0 bases and J by 0 bases, with 7 bases between. The CDR3 runs 15 residues. Germline lookup yields CDR1 LGHDT and CDR2 YNNKEL (reference sequence). Here the CDR3 reads CASSQERSSTDTQYF. CDR3 bases: TGTGCCAGCAGCCAAGAGCGGTCTAGCACAGATACGCAGTATTTT.

The rearrangement links TRBV13 to TRBJ2-3, with D perhaps matching TRBD2 (5 bases). The germline V gene encodes CDR1 PRHDT and CDR2 FYEKMQ (reference sequence). V was cut by 0 bases and J by 5 bases, with 15 bases left in between. This CDR3 has 16 residues. The CDR3 reads CASSLGTGILEDTQYF. CDR3 coding DNA: TGTGCCAGCAGCTTAGGAACGGGAATATTGGAAGATACGCAGTATTTT. Using reference TRBV13 and TRBJ2-3 for the parts outside the CDR3, the full variable domain is AAGVIQSPRHLIKEKRETATLKCYPIPRHDTVYWYQQGPGQDPQFLISFYEKMQSDKGSIPDRFSAQQFSDYHSELNMSSLELGDSALYFCASSLGTGILEDTQYFGPGTRLTVL.

The chain is built from TRBV6-2 or TRBV6-3 and TRBJ2-7; either TRBD1 or TRBD2 may fit D (5 bases each). Per germline, CDR1 MNHEY and CDR2 SVGEGT. V gave up 8 bases and J gave up 7 bases, with 21 bases separating them. CDR3 size: 14 residues. As DNA, the CDR3 is TGTGCCAGCTTTCTCCCGGGACGTTTGGGGGAGCAGTACTTC. Amino acid sequence: CASFLPGRLGEQYF.

This clonotype was seen at least ten times. This chain uses TRBV20-1 with TRBJ1-1, with D unclear. The germline V and J ends were trimmed by 5 bases and 0 bases, with 10 bases remaining between them. The CDR3 has 13 amino acids. Germline CDR1 and CDR2: DFQATT and SNEGSKA (reference sequence). CDR3 in amino acids: CSAGSVLNTEAFF. The CDR3 DNA reads as TGCAGTGCTGGTTCAGTGTTGAACACTGAAGCTTTCTTT.

This clonotype was seen repeatedly, ten times or more. The chain combines TRBV9 with TRBJ1-1, with 7 bases lining up with TRBD1. The CDR3 length is 14 residues. V lost 1 base to trimming and J lost 1 base; unmatched junction nucleotides: 1. Germline CDR1 SGDLS, CDR2 YYNGEE. CDR3 loop: CASSVRQGNTEAFF. The CDR3 coding sequence is TGTGCCAGCAGCGTACGACAGGGGAACACTGAAGCTTTCTTT.

This clonotype was counted many times. The V gene is TRBV11-2, the J gene TRBJ2-5; 11 nucleotides line up with TRBD2. The CDR3 sequence is 17 residues long. Germline V gene lookup returns CDR1 SGHAT and CDR2 FQNNGV. The V gene end was trimmed by 5 bases and the J gene end by 2 bases; junction bases not matched to a gene: 10. The CDR3 loop reads CASSLTTSGGNQETQYF. The CDR3 coding sequence is TGTGCCAGCAGCCTCACCACTAGCGGGGGAAATCAAGAGACCCAGTACTTC.

This clonotype was detected ten times or more. V gene TRBV12-3 or TRBV12-4 combines with J gene TRBJ1-3; D remains ambiguous. The CDR3 consists of 14 residues. Trimming removed 3 bases from V and 4 bases from J, with 10 bases in between. The DNA for the CDR3 is TGTGCCAGCAGTTTCCAGGCTAACGGAAACACCATATATTTT. Translating gives CASSFQANGNTIYF.

This rearrangement joins TRBV25-1 to TRBJ2-6; D is undetermined. Germline V gene sequence: CDR1 MGHDK, CDR2 SYGVNS. Trimming removed 4 bases at V and 2 bases at J, with 9 bases between. The length of the CDR3 is 15 residues. The CDR3, as DNA: TGTGCCAGCAGTGTTCAAGGGACTGGGGCCAACGTCCTGACTTTC. Protein: CASSVQGTGANVLTF. Using reference TRBV25-1 and TRBJ2-6 for the parts outside the CDR3, the full variable domain is EADIYQTPRYLVIGTGKKITLECSQTMGHDKMYWYQQDPGMELHLIHYSYGVNSTEKGDLSSESTVSRIRTEHFPLTLESARPSHTSQYLCASSVQGTGANVLTFGAGSRLTVL.

This clonotype was picked up many times. This chain uses TRBV4-2 with TRBJ1-1; no definite D call. The V gene's germline CDR1 is LGHNA and CDR2 YNFKEQ. V was trimmed by 1 base and J by 0 bases, leaving 9 bases between them. The CDR3 contains 15 residues. This CDR3 reads CASSQVGLVNTEAFF. CDR3 nucleotides: TGTGCCAGCAGCCAAGTCGGGTTGGTGAACACTGAAGCTTTCTTT.

This clonotype has a handful of counts. The CDR3 reads CASSPLLAGHNEQFF. The CDR3 nucleotides read TGTGCCAGCTCACCGTTACTAGCGGGACACAATGAGCAGTTCTTC. V and J are TRBV18 and TRBJ2-1; TRBD2 agrees at 10 bases. This CDR3 has 15 residues. Looked up from germline, CDR1 is KGHSH and CDR2 is LQKENI. The ends lost 3 bases at V and 5 bases at J; junction bases unmatched: 4.

In this sample, this clonotype turned up a few times. The V and J genes are TRBV4-1 and TRBJ2-2; no clear D. The V and J ends lost 6 bases and 7 bases respectively, with 15 bases between them. The CDR3 runs to 14 residues. From germline, CDR1 is MGHRA and CDR2 YSYEKL. In nucleotides, the CDR3 is TGCGCCAGCAGACTGGCTCGTCCGGACGGGGAGCTGTTTTTT. Encoded protein: CASRLARPDGELFF.

The CDR3 region is CASSLTSGREGPSYNEQFF. In DNA form, the CDR3 reads TGTGCCAGCAGCTTGACTTCGGGGCGGGAGGGACCTTCCTACAATGAGCAGTTCTTC. V and J are TRBV13 and TRBJ2-1; 9 bases align to TRBD2. The CDR3 is 19 residues long. V lost 3 bases, J lost 1 base, and 13 bases stayed unmatched. The V gene's germline CDR1 is PRHDT and CDR2 FYEKMQ (reference sequence).

The chain is built from TRBV6-5 and TRBJ2-2, with D perhaps being TRBD1 or TRBD2 (7 bases each). With 7 bases removed from V and 6 bases from J, the gap between germline ends came to 12 bases. Germline-derived CDR1 and CDR2 are MNHEY and SVGAGI. The CDR3 is 13 amino acids. CDR3 bases: TGTGCCAGCACCCAGGGGGGGTCCGGGGAGCTGTTTTTT. Translating it yields CASTQGGSGELFF.

The genes are TRBV7-8 and TRBJ1-4; D is possibly TRBD1 (5 bases). The CDR3 sequence is 17 residues long. Germline values: CDR1 SGHVS, CDR2 FQNEAQ. The ends were cut back, 5 bases at V and 0 bases at J, with 16 bases in the middle. This CDR3 is CASSRGLGAATNEKLFF. CDR3 sequence (DNA): TGTGCCAGCAGCCGGGGTCTCGGGGCTGCAACTAATGAAAAACTGTTTTTT.

This clonotype was counted ten times or more. The chain joins TRBV12-3 or TRBV12-4 to TRBJ2-1, with 10 bases that match TRBD2. There are 18 residues in the CDR3. J lost 2 bases, V lost 0 bases, and 7 bases had no gene match. CDR3 sequence: CASSLALAGEVPYNEQFF. CDR3 bases: TGTGCCAGCAGTTTAGCGCTAGCGGGAGAGGTGCCCTACAATGAGCAGTTCTTC.

The gene calls are TRBV12-3 or TRBV12-4 and TRBJ2-7; 8 nucleotides align to TRBD1. The trim removed 3 bases at V and 2 bases at J, leaving 6 bases unmatched. This CDR3 region has 15 residues. CDR3 bases: TGTGCCAGCAGTTTGATACTGACAGGGGCCTACGAGCAGTACTTC. This codes for CASSLILTGAYEQYF.

This clonotype has just a few counts. The chain uses TRBV11-2 and TRBJ2-1; no firm D call. The V end was cut by 1 base, the J end by 10 bases, with 5 bases between. The CDR3 covers 11 residues. Germline V CDR1 and CDR2: SGHAT, FQNNGV. The CDR3 loop is CASSLGEEQFF. The DNA of the CDR3 is TGTGCCAGCAGCTTAGGGGAAGAGCAGTTCTTC.

This clonotype was picked up many times. The chain uses TRBV7-8 and TRBJ1-3, with D unclear. Trimming cost V 4 bases and J 6 bases, with 16 bases left between them. Germline CDR1 is SGHVS and CDR2 is FQNEAQ. The CDR3 has 15 residues. As DNA, the CDR3 is TGTGCCAGCAGCTCACGCTCGAACATTGAAAACACCATATATTTT. Residues: CASSSRSNIENTIYF. Full variable domain (missing parts from reference TRBV7-8 and TRBJ1-3): GAGVSQSPRYKVAKRGQDVALRCDPISGHVSLFWYQQALGQGPEFLTYFQNEAQLDKSGLPSDRFFAERPEGSVSTLKIQRTQQEDSAVYLCASSSRSNIENTIYFGEGSWLTVV.

This clonotype appeared many times. This chain connects TRBV29-1 to TRBJ1-1; TRBD1 agrees at 7 bases. Germline CDR1 reads SQVTM; CDR2 reads ANQGSEA. The CDR3 extends over 14 amino acids. The J segment lost 2 bases and the V segment lost 7 bases, leaving 10 bases of the junction unmatched. This chain's CDR3 is CSASGQLLNTEAFF. DNA of the CDR3: TGCAGCGCCTCGGGACAGCTCCTTAACACTGAAGCTTTCTTT.